The clone carrying this T cell receptor beta chain was seen more than once but under ten times. Antigen: not known. These data are taken from a study of post-analysis software for immune sequencing data. Whole-study findings and limits: Normalized Chao1 diversity in multiple sclerosis patients fell significantly below that of controls. Strong co-clustering by F measure was seen for same-batch samples. Roughly 5 TRBV segments, TRBV5-6, TRBV5-1 and TRBV20-1 among them, were found more frequent in patients than controls.

J lost 7 bases, V lost 4 bases, and 10 bases had no gene match. Germline assignment: CDR1 MGHRA and CDR2 YSYEKL. This CDR3 contains 17 residues. Unique molecular identifiers were built into the TCR beta cDNA libraries. About 540,000 cDNA molecules were obtained from about 0.98 to 11 million T cells. TCRdb reprocessed the PCR reads with MiXCR, giving one entry per CDR3 protein. Here the sample spans over 300,000 distinct CDR3 sequences, less than 40% being singletons. The gene calls are TRBV4-1 and TRBJ2-1; TRBD2 matches 13 bases. The specimen was blood. The receptor was isolated from a girl aged 10-17 years with multiple sclerosis. The chain's CDR3 is CASSPLPGTSGENEQFF. Written as DNA, the CDR3 is TGCGCCAGCAGCCCACTACCGGGGACTAGCGGGGAGAATGAGCAGTTCTTC.